The clone carrying this T cell receptor beta chain was detected once. The entry originates in a study of tumor-infiltrating lymphocytes in primary liver carcinoma. Study details: Ranging in age from 30 to 69 years, the patients were men and women.

With 500 ng total RNA as template and a constant-region primer, TCR beta cDNA was made. Three-round nested multiplex PCR performed with slightly modified ARM-PCR produced the TCR beta libraries. TCRdb called the multiplex PCR reads again in MiXCR, with one record for every CDR3 protein. The sample lists 90,000 to 110,000 distinct CDR3 sequences, around 84% occurring once. Without any cell sorting, about 19-31 mg of bulk tissue yielded co-extracted RNA and DNA. All patients had surgically resected primary liver carcinoma. This TCR derives from a man in his forties with primary liver carcinoma and hepatitis B virus infection. Sequenced input: liver tumor tissue from sampling region 3. Subset given: tumor region T3, left-lateral pole.

CDR3 nucleotide sequence: TGTGCCAGCAGCTTATTTGGTTACTATGACAACACCTTC. Amino acid sequence: CASSLFGYYDNTF. This chain uses TRBV11-2 with TRBJ1-2; D uncertain. The CDR3 sequence is 13 residues long. V lost 2 bases and J lost 12, with 16 bases in between. In germline, CDR1 is SGHAT, CDR2 FQNNGV. The full variable domain, in which reference TRBV11-2 and TRBJ1-2 provide the parts outside the CDR3, is EAGVAQSPRYKIIEKRQSVAFWCNPISGHATLYWYQQILGQGPKLLIQFQNNGVVDDSQLPKDRFSAERLKGVDSTLKIQPAKLEDSAVYLCASSLFGYYDNTFGSGTRLTVV.